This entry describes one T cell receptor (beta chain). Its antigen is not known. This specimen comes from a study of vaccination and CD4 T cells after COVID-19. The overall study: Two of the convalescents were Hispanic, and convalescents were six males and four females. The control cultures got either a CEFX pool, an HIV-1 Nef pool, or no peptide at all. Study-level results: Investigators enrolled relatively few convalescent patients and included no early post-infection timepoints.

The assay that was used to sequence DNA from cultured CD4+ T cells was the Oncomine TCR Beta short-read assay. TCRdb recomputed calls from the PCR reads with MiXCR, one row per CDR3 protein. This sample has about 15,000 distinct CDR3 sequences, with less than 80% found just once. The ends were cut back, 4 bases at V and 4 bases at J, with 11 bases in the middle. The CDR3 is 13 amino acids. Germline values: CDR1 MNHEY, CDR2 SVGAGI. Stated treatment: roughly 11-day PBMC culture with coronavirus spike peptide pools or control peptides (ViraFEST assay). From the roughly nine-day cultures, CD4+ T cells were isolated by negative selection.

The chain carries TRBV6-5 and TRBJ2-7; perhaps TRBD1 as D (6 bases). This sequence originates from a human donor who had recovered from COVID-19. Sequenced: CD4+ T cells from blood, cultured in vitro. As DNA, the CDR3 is TGTGCCAGCAGTTTGCAGGACAGATACGAGCAGTACTTC. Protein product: CASSLQDRYEQYF.